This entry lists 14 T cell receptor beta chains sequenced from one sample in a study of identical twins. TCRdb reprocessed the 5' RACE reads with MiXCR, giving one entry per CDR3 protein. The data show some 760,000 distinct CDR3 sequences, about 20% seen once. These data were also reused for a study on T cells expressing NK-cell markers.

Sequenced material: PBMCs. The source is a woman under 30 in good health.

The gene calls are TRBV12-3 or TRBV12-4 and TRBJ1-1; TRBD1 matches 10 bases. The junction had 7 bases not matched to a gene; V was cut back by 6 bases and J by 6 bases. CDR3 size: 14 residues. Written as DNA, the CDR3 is TGTGCCAGCAGGCCCGGGACAGGGGTGGCTGAAGCTTTCTTT. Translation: CASRPGTGVAEAFF.

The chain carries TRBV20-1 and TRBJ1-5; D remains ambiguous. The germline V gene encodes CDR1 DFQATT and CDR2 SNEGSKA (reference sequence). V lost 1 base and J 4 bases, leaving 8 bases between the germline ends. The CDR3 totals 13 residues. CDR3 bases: TGCAGTGCTAGAGCGGCACCTAATCAGCCCCAGCATTTT. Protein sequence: CSARAAPNQPQHF.

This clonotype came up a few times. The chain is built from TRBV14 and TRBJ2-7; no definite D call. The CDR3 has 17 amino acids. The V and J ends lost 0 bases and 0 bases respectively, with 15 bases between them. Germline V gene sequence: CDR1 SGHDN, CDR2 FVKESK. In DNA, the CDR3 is TGTGCCAGCAGCCAAGATCGGTTGTCAGGAGTCTCCTACGAGCAGTACTTC. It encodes CASSQDRLSGVSYEQYF.

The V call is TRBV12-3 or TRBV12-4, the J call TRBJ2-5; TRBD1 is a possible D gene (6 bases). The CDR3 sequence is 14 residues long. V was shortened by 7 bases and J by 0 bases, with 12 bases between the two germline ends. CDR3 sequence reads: CASTLDSHQETQYF. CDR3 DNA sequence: TGTGCCAGCACCCTGGACAGCCACCAAGAGACCCAGTACTTC.

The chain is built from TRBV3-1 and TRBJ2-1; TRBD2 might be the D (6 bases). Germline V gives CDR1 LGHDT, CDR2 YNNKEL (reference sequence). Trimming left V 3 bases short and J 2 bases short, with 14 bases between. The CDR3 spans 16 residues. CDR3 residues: CASSHKLADPYNEQFF. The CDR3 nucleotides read TGTGCCAGCAGCCACAAATTAGCGGACCCCTACAATGAGCAGTTCTTC.

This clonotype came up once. In DNA, the CDR3 is TGTGCCAGCAGAGGGCGAAGGGTTCCAGATACGCAGTATTTT. The encoded protein is CASRGRRVPDTQYF. This chain links TRBV6-2 or TRBV6-3 with TRBJ2-3; D is uncertain. Germline V gives CDR1 MNHEY, CDR2 SVGEGT. The CDR3 is 14 residues long. The germline V and J ends were trimmed by 6 bases and 4 bases, with 14 bases remaining between them.

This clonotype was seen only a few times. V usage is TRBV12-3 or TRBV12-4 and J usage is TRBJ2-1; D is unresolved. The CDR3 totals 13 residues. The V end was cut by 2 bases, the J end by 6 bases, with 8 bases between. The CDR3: CASSLRESNEQFF. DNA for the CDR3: TGTGCCAGCAGTTTAAGGGAAAGCAATGAGCAGTTCTTC.

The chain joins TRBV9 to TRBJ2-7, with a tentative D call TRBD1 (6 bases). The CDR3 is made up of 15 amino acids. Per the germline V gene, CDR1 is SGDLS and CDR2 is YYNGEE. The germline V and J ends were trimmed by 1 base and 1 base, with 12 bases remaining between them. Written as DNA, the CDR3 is TGTGCCAGCAGCGTACACCGGGACATTTCCTACGAGCAGTACTTC. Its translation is CASSVHRDISYEQYF.

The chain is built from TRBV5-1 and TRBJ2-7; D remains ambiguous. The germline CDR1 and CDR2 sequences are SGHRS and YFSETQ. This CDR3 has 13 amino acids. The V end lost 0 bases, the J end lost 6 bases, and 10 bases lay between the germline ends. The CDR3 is CASSLARTAEQYF. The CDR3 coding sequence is TGCGCCAGCAGCTTGGCCAGAACGGCCGAGCAGTACTTC.

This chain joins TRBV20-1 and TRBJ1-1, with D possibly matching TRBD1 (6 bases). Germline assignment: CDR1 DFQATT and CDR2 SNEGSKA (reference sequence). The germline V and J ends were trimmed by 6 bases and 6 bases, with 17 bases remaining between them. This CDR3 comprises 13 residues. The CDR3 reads CSAQQGRRAEAFF. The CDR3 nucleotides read TGCAGTGCCCAACAGGGAAGGAGGGCTGAAGCTTTCTTT.

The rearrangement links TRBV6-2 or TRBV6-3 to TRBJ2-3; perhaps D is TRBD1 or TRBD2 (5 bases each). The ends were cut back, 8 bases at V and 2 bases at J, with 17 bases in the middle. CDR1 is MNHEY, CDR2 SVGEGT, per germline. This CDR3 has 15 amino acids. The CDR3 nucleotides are TGTGCCAGCTCCAAATCCCGGGACCACACAGATACGCAGTATTTT. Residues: CASSKSRDHTDTQYF.

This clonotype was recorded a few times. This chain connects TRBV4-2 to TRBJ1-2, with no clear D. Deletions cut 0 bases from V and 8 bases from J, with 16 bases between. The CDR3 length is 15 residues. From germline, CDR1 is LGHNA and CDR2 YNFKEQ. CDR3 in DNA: TGTGCCAGCAGCCAAGATCCCGGGCATATCGCGGGCTACACCTTC. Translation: CASSQDPGHIAGYTF.

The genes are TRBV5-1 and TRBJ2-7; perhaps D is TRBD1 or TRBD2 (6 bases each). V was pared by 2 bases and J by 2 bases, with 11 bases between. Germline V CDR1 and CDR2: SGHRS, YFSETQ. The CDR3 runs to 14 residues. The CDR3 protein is CASSFGGPAYEQYF. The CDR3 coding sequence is TGCGCCAGCAGCTTTGGGGGGCCCGCCTACGAGCAGTACTTC.

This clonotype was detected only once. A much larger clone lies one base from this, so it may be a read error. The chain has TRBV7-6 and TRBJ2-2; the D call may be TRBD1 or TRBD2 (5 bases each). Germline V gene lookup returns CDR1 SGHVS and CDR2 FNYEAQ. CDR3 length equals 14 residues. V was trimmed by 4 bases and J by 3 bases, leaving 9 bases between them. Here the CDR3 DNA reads TGTGCCAGCAGCTCCGGGACCTACACCGGGGAGCTGTTTTTT. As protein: CASSSGTYTGELFF. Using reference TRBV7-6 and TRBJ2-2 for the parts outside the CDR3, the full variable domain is GAGVSQSPRYKVTKRGQDVALRCDPISGHVSLYWYRQALGQGPEFLTYFNYEAQQDKSGLPNDRFSAERPEGSISTLTIQRTEQRDSAMYRCASSSGTYTGELFFGEGSRLTVL.